This T cell receptor (beta chain) stems from a study of blood T cells in healthy people across ages. The wider study: About one barcoded TCR beta cDNA was captured per two T cells.

Note on this clonotype: Its cognate antigen is unknown.

Then a second PCR, running roughly 6 to 11 cycles, was carried out with a sample-barcoded 5' primer and a J-beta primer mix. TCRdb reprocessed the 5' RACE reads via MiXCR and lists one record per CDR3 protein. The sample comprises 730,000 or so distinct CDR3 sequences, around 41% of which are singletons, and approximately 29% rests with the top ten. Points from the study as a whole: Unknown CMV status may confound age-related changes in expanded clones.

In terms of origin and age, donors were healthy Caucasian individuals from Russia aged about 6 to 90. V was pared by 0 bases and J by 10 bases, with 20 bases between. CDR1 and CDR2 from the germline V gene are SGHRS and YFSETQ. CDR3 length: 16 residues. The origin of this receptor is a man older than 75 in good health. V is TRBV5-1 and J is TRBJ2-1; D ambiguous. The sequencing input was blood. The CDR3: CASSLGITAISYEQFF. The CDR3, as DNA: TGCGCCAGCAGCTTGGGTATAACTGCTATCTCCTACGAGCAGTTCTTC.